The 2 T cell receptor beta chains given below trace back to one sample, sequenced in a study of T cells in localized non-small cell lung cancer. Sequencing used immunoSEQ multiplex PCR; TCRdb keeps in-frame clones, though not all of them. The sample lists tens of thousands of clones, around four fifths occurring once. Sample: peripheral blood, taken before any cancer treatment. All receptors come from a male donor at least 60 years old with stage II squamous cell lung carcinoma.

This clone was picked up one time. CDR3 coding DNA: TGTGCCAGCAGTGAAGAAGGGACAGGGTCCCCCGAGCAGTACTTC. As protein: CASSEEGTGSPEQYF. The chain couples TRBV6-1 to TRBJ2-7, with 9 positions matching TRBD1. The CDR3 loop spans 15 amino acids. V dropped 1 base and J dropped 6; count of bases not matched to a gene: 7. The V gene's germline CDR1 is MNHNS and CDR2 SASEGT.

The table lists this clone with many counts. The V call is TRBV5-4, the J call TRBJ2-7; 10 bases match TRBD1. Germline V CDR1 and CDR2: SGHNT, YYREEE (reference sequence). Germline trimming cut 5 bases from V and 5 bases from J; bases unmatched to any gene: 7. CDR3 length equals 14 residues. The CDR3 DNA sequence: TGTGCCAGCAGGTCCGGGACAGGGGACAACGAGCAGTACTTC. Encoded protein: CASRSGTGDNEQYF.